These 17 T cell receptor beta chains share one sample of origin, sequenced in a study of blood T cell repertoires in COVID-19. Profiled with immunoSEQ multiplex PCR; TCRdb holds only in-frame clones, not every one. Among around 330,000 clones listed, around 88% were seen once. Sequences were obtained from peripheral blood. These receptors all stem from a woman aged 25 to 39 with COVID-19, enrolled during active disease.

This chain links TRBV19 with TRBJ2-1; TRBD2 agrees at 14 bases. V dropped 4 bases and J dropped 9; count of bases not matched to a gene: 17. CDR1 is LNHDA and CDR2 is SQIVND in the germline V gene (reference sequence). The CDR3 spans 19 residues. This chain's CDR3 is CASSTRLAGGPSLLGEQFF. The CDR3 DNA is TGTGCCAGTAGTACCAGACTAGCGGGGGGGCCCTCCCTATTAGGTGAGCAGTTCTTC. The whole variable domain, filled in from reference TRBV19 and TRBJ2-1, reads DGGITQSPKYLFRKEGQNVTLSCEQNLNHDAMYWYRQDPGQGLRLIYYSQIVNDFQKGDIAEGYSVSREKKESFPLTVTSAQKNPTAFYLCASSTRLAGGPSLLGEQFFGPGTRLTVL.

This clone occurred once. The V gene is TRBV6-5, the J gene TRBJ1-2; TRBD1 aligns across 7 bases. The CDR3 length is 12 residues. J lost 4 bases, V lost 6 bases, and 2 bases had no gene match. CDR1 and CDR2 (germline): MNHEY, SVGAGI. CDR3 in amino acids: CASRGGPYGYTF. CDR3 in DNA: TGTGCCAGCAGAGGGGGCCCCTATGGCTACACCTTC.

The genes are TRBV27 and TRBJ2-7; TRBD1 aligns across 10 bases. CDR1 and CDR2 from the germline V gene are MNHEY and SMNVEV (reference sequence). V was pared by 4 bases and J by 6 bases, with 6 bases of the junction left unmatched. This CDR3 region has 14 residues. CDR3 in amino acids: CASSSGTGAGEQYV. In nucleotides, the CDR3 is TGTGCCAGCAGTTCAGGGACAGGGGCGGGCGAGCAGTACGTC.

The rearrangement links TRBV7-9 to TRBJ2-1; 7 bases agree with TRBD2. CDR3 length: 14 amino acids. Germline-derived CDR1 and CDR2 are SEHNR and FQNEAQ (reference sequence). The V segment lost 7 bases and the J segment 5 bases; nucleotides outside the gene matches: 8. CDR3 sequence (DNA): TGTGCCAGCACCGCTACGGGGGGAAACAATGAGCAGTTCTTC. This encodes CASTATGGNNEQFF.

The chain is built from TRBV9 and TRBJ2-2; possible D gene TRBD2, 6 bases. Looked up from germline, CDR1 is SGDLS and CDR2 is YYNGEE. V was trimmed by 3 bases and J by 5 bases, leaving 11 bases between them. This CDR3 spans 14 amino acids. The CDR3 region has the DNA TGTGCCAGCAGCGGGGGGGTTTCAACCGGGGAGCTGTTTTTT. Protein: CASSGGVSTGELFF.

As DNA, the CDR3 is TGTGCCAGCAGCTCGGATAGCGGGGGGGCCTCCTACGAGCAGTACTTC. Translation: CASSSDSGGASYEQYF. The chain uses TRBV7-9 and TRBJ2-7; 11 bases match TRBD2. Germline-derived CDR1 and CDR2 are SEHNR and FQNEAQ (reference sequence). V lost 4 bases and J lost 0; bases outside the gene matches: 5. The CDR3 sequence is 16 residues long.

CDR3 amino acids: CASKAGRSPLHF. The CDR3 DNA is TGTGCCAGCAAAGCAGGGCGGTCACCCCTCCACTTT. V gene TRBV6-5 combines with J gene TRBJ1-6; weak D call: TRBD1 (5 bases). CDR3 length: 12 amino acids. Trimming took 7 bases from V and 10 from J, leaving 11 bases between them. CDR1 and CDR2 (germline): MNHEY, SVGAGI.

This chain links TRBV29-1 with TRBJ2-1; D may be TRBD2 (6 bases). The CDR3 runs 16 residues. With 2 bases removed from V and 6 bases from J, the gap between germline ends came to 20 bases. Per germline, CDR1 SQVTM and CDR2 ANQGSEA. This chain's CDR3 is CSVEWDPKTRGNEQFF. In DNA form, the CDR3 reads TGCAGCGTTGAATGGGACCCAAAGACTAGGGGCAATGAGCAGTTCTTC.

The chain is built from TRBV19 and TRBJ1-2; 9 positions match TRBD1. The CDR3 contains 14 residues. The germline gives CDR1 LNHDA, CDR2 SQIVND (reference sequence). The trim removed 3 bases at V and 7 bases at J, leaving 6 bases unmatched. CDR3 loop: CASSMEQGASGYTF. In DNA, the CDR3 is TGTGCCAGTAGTATGGAACAGGGGGCCTCTGGCTACACCTTC.

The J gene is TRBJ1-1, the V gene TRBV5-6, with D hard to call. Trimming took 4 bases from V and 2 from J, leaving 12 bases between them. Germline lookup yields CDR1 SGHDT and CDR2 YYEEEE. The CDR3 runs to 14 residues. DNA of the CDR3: TGTGCCAGCAGCCGGATAACAGCTAACACTGAAGCTTTCTTT. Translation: CASSRITANTEAFF.

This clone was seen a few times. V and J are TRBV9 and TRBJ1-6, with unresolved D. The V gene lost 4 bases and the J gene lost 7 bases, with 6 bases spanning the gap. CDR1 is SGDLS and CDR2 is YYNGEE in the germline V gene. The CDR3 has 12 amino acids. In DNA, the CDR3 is TGTGCCAGCAGCCTCCCGAATTCACCCCTCCACTTT. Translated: CASSLPNSPLHF.

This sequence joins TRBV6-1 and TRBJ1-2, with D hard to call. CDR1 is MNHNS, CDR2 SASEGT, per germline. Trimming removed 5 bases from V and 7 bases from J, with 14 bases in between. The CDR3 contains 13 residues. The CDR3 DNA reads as TGTGCCAGCAGTACTATGGATAGTGGTGGCTACACCTTC. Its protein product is CASSTMDSGGYTF.

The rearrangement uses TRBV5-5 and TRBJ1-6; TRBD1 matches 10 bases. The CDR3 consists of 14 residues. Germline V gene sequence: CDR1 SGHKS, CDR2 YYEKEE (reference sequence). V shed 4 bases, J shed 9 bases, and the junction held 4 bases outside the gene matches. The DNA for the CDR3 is TGTGCCAGCAGCAGGGGGACAGGGGTTTCACCCCTCCACTTT. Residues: CASSRGTGVSPLHF.

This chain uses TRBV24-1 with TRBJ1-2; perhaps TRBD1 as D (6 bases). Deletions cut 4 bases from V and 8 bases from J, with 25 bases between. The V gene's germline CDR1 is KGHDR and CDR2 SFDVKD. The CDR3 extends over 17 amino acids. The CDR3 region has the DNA TGTGCCACCAGTGAATTTGCGGGGGCGGGACACGATGCGGGCTACACCTTC. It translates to CATSEFAGAGHDAGYTF.

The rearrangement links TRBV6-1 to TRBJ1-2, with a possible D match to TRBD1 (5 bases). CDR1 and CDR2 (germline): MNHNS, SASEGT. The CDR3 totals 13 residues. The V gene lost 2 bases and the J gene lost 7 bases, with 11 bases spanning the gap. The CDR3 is CASSELRVAGYTF. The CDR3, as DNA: TGTGCCAGCAGTGAACTCAGGGTGGCTGGCTACACCTTC.

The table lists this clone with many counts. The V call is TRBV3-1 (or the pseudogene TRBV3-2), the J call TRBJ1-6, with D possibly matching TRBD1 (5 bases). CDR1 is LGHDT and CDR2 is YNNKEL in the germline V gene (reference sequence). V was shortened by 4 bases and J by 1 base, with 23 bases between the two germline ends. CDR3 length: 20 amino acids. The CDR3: CASSPRLAARVSSYNSPLHF. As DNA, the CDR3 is TGTGCCAGCAGCCCTCGCCTGGCGGCCAGGGTTAGTTCCTATAATTCACCCCTCCACTTT.

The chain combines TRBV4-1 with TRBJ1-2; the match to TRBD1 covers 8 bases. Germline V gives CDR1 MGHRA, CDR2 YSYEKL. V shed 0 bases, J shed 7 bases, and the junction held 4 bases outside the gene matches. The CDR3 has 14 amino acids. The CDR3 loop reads CASSQEARGLGYTF. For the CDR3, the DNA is TGCGCCAGCAGCCAAGAGGCCAGGGGGCTTGGCTACACCTTC.